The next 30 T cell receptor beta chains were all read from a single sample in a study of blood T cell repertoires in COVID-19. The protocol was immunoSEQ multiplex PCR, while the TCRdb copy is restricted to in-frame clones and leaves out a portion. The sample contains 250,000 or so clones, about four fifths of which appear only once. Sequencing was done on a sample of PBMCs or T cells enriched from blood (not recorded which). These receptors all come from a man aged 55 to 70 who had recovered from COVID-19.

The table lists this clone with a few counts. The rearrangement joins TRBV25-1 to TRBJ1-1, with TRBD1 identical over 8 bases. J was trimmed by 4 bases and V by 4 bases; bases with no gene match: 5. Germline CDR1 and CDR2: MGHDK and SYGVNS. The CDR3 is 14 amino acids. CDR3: CASSVQGAFTEAFF. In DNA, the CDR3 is TGTGCCAGCAGTGTTCAGGGGGCATTCACTGAAGCTTTCTTT. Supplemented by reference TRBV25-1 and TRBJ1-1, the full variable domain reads EADIYQTPRYLVIGTGKKITLECSQTMGHDKMYWYQQDPGMELHLIHYSYGVNSTEKGDLSSESTVSRIRTEHFPLTLESARPSHTSQYLCASSVQGAFTEAFFGQGTRLTVV.

The CDR3 coding sequence is TGCAGCGGAGGGAATCCAAACACTGAAGCTTTCTTT. It translates to CSGGNPNTEAFF. This sequence joins TRBV29-1 and TRBJ1-1; no firm D call. Germline-derived CDR1 and CDR2 are SQVTM and ANQGSEA. V was shortened by 7 bases and J by 2 bases, with 11 bases between the two germline ends. This CDR3 contains 12 residues.

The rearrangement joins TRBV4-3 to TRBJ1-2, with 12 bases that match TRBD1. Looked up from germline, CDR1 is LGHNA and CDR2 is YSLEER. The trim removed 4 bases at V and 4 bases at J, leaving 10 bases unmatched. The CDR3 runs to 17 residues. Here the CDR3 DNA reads TGCGCCAGCAGCCTCGGGACAGGGGGCACCCCCAGCTATGGCTACACCTTC. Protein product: CASSLGTGGTPSYGYTF.

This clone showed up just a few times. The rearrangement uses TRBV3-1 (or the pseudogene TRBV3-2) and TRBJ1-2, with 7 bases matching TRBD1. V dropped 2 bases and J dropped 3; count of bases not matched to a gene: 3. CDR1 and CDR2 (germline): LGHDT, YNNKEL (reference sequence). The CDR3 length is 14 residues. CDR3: CASSQQGEYYGYTF. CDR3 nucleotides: TGTGCCAGCAGCCAACAGGGGGAGTACTATGGCTACACCTTC.

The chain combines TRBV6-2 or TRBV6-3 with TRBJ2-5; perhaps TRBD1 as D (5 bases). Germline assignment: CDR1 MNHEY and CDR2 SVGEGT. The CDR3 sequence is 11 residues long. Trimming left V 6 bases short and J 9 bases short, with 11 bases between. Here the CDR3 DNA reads TGTGCCAGCAGCCCCGGACATGCCCAGTACTTC. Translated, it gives CASSPGHAQYF.

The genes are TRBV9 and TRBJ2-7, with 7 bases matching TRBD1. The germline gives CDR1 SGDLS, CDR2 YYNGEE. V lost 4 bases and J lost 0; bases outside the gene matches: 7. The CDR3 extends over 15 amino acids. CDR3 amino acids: CASSPGTEPSYEQYF. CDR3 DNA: TGTGCCAGCAGCCCCGGGACAGAACCCTCCTACGAGCAGTACTTC. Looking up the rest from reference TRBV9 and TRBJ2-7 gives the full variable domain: DSGVTQTPKHLITATGQRVTLRCSPRSGDLSVYWYQQSLDQGLQFLIQYYNGEERAKGNILERFSAQQFPDLHSELNLSSLELGDSALYFCASSPGTEPSYEQYFGPGTRLTVT.

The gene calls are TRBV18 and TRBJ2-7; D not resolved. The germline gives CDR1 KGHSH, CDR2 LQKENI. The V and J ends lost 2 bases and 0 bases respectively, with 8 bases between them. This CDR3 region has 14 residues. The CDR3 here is CASSPGQVSYEQYF. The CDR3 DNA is TGTGCCAGCTCACCAGGGCAGGTCTCCTACGAGCAGTACTTC.

The CDR3 DNA follows: TGCGCCAGCAGCTTGGGAGGGAGCAATAATGAAAAACTGTTTTTT. Translation gives CASSLGGSNNEKLFF. V gene TRBV5-1 combines with J gene TRBJ1-4; the D is unclear. CDR1 is SGHRS, CDR2 YFSETQ, per germline. V lost 0 bases, J lost 4 bases, and 10 bases lay in between. The CDR3 has 15 residues.

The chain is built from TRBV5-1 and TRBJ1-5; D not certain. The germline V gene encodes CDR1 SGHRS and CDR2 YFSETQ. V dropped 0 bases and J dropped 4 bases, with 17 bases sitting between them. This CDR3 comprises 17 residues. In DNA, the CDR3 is TGCGCCAGCAGCTTGGCCCCCAGGACGGGGAAAAATCAGCCCCAGCATTTT. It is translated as CASSLAPRTGKNQPQHF.

The CDR3 DNA reads as TGTGCCAGCAGTGCCTACAGATATAACTATGGCTACACCTTC. Amino acid sequence: CASSAYRYNYGYTF. The J gene is TRBJ1-2, the V gene TRBV2; no reliable D call. This CDR3 is built from 14 residues. The germline CDR1 and CDR2 sequences are SNHLY and FYNNEI. Trimming pared 4 bases from V and 1 base from J, leaving 10 bases between.

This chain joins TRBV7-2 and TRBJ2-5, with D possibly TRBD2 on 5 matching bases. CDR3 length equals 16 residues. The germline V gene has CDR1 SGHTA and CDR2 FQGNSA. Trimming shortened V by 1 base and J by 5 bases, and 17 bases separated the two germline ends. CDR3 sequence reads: CASSLGSIGVGETQYF. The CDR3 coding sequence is TGTGCCAGCAGCTTAGGGAGCATCGGGGTTGGGGAGACCCAGTACTTC. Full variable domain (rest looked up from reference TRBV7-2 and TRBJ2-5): GAGVSQSPSNKVTEKGKDVELRCDPISGHTALYWYRQSLGQGLEFLIYFQGNSAPDKSGLPSDRFSAERTGGSVSTLTIQRTQQEDSAVYLCASSLGSIGVGETQYFGPGTRLLVL.

This CDR3 reads CASRLLGRITEAFF. The DNA for the CDR3 is TGTGCCAGCAGACTCCTTGGGAGAATTACTGAAGCTTTCTTT. The chain recombines TRBV27 with TRBJ1-1; no definite D call. The germline V gene encodes CDR1 MNHEY and CDR2 SMNVEV (reference sequence). There are 14 residues in the CDR3. The V end lost 6 bases, the J end lost 5 bases, and 16 bases lay between the germline ends.

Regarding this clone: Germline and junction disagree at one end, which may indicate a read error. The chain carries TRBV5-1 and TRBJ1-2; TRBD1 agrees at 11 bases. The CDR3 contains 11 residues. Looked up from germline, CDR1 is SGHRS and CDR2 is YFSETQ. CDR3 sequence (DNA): TGCGCCAGCAGCACCGGACAGGGGGCTCACTTC. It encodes CASSTGQGAHF.

The CDR3 DNA sequence: TGTGCCAGCAGCCTCGGACAGGGAAGATACAATGAGCAGTTCTTC. Amino acid sequence: CASSLGQGRYNEQFF. This chain uses TRBV7-3 with TRBJ2-1, with 8 bases matching TRBD1. The CDR3 runs to 15 residues. CDR1 is SGHTA, CDR2 FQGTGA, per germline. With 5 bases clipped from V and 4 bases from J, the junction kept 7 bases outside the gene matches. The variable domain in full, with the rest retrieved from reference TRBV7-3 and TRBJ2-1, is GAGVSQTPSNKVTEKGKYVELRCDPISGHTALYWYRQSLGQGPEFLIYFQGTGAADDSGLPNDRFFAVRPEGSVSTLKIQRTERGDSAVYLCASSLGQGRYNEQFFGPGTRLTVL.

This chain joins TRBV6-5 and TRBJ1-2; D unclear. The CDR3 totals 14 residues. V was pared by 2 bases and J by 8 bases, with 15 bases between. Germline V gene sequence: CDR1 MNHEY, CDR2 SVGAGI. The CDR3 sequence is CASSYPGRGEGYTF. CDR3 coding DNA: TGTGCCAGCAGTTACCCCGGGCGCGGGGAAGGCTACACCTTC.

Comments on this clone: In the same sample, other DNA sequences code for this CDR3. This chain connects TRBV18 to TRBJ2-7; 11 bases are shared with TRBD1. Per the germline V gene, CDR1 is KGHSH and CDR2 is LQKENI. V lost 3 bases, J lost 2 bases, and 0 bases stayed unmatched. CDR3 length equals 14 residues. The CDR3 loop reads CASSPGQGAYEQYF. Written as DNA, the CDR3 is TGTGCCAGCTCACCGGGACAGGGGGCCTACGAGCAGTACTTC.

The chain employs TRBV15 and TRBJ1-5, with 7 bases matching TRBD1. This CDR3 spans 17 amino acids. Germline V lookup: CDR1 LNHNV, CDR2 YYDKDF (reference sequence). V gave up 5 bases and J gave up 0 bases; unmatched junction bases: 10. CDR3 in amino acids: CATSVRPGQYSNQPQHF. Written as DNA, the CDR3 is TGTGCCACCAGCGTACGACCGGGACAGTATAGCAATCAGCCCCAGCATTTT.

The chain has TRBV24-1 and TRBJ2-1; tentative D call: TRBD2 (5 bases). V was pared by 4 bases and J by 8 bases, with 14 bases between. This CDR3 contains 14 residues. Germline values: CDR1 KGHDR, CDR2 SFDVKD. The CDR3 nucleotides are TGTGCCACCAGTGAGCGAGGGTTTCCGGATGAGCAGTTCTTC. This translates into CATSERGFPDEQFF.

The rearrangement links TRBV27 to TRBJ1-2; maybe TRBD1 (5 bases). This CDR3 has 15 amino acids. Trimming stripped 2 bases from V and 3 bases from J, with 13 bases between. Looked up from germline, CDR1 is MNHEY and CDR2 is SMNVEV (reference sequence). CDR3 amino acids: CASSLIARGDYGYTF. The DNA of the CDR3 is TGTGCCAGCAGTTTAATTGCGCGGGGGGACTATGGCTACACCTTC.

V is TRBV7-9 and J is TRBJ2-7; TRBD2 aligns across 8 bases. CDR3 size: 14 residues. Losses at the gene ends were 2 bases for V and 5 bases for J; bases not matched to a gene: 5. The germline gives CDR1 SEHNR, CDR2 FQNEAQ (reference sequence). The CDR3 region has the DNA TGTGCCAGCAGCTTATCGGGGGGGTCCCACGAGCAGTACTTC. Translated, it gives CASSLSGGSHEQYF. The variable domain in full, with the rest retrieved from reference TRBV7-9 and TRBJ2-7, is DTGVSQNPRHKITKRGQNVTFRCDPISEHNRLYWYRQTLGQGPEFLTYFQNEAQLEKSRLLSDRFSAERPKGSFSTLEIQRTEQGDSAMYLCASSLSGGSHEQYFGPGTRLTVT.

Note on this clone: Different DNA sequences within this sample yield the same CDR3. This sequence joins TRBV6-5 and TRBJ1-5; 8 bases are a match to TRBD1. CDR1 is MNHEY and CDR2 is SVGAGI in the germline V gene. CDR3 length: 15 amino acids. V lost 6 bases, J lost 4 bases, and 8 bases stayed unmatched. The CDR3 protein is CASRETGAPNQPQHF. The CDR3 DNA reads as TGTGCCAGCAGGGAGACAGGGGCGCCGAATCAGCCCCAGCATTTT.

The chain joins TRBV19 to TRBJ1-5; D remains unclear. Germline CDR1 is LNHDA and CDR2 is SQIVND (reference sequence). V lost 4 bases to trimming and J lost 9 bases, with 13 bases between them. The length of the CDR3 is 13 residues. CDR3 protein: CASSKQAVAPQHF. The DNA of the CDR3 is TGTGCCAGTAGTAAGCAGGCCGTCGCGCCCCAGCATTTT.

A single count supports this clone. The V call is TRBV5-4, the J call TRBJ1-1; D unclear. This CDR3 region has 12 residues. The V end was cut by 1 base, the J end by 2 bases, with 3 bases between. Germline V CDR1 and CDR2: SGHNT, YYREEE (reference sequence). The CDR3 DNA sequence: TGTGCCAGCAGCTTGCCAAACACTGAAGCTTTCTTT. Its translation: CASSLPNTEAFF.

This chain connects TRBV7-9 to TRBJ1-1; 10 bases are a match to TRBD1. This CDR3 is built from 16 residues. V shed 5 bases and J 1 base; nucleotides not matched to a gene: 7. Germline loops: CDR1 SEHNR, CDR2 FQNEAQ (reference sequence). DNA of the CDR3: TGTGCCAGCAGCCGAGACAGGGGGCGGGCGAACACTGAAGCTTTCTTT. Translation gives CASSRDRGRANTEAFF.

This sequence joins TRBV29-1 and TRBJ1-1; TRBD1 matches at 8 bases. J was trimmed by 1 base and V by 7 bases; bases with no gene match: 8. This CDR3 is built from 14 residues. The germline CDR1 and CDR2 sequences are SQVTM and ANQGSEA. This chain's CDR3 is CSAPAGTGNTEAFF. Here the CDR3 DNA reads TGCAGCGCACCGGCCGGGACAGGGAACACTGAAGCTTTCTTT. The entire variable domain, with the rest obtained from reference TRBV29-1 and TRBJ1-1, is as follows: SAVISQKPSRDICQRGTSLTIQCQVDSQVTMMFWYRQQPGQSLTLIATANQGSEATYESGFVIDKFPISRPNLTFSTLTVSNMSPEDSSIYLCSAPAGTGNTEAFFGQGTRLTVV.

CDR3 coding DNA: TGCGCCAGCAGCGTCTCCGGGACAGGGACGCACTATGGCTACACCTTC. Encoded protein: CASSVSGTGTHYGYTF. V usage is TRBV5-1 and J usage is TRBJ1-2; 9 nucleotides agree with TRBD1. The CDR3 is 16 residues long. Germline V gene data show CDR1 as SGHRS and CDR2 as YFSETQ. V shed 4 bases, J shed 3 bases, and the junction held 10 bases outside the gene matches.

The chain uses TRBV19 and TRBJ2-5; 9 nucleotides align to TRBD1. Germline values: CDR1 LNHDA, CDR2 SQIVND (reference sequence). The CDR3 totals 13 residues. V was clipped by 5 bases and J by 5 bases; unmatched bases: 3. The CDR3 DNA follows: TGTGCCAGTAGTCGGGACAGGGAGGAGACCCAGTACTTC. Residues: CASSRDREETQYF.

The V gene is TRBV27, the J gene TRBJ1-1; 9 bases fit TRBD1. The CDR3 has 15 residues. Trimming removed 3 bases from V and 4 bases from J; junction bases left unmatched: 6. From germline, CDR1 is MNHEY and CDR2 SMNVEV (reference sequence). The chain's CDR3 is CASSLSQTGGTEAFF. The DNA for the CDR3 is TGTGCCAGCAGTTTGTCTCAGACAGGGGGCACTGAAGCTTTCTTT.

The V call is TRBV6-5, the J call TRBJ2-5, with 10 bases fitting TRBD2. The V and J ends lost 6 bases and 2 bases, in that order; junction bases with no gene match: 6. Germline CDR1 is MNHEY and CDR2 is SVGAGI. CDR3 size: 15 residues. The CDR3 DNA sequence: TGTGCCAGCAGACGGACTAGCGGTCCGCAAGAGACCCAGTACTTC. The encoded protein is CASRRTSGPQETQYF.

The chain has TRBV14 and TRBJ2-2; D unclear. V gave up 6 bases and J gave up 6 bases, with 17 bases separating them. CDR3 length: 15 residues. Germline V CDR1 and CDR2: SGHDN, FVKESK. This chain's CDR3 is CASRSLSTSAGELFF. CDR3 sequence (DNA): TGTGCCAGCAGATCACTAAGCACCAGCGCCGGGGAGCTGTTTTTT.